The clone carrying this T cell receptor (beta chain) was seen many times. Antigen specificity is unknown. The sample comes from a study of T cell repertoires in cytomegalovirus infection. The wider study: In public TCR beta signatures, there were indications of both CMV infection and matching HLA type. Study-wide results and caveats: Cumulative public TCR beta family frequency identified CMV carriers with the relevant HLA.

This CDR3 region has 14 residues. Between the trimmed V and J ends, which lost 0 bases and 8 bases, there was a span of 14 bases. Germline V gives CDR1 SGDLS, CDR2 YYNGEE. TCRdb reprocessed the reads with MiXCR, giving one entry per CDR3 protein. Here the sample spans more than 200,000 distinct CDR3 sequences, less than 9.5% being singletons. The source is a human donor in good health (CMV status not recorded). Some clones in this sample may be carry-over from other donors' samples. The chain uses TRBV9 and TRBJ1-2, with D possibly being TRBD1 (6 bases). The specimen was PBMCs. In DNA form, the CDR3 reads TGTGCCAGCAGCGTAGATTTGGGGGCCAGCGGCTACACCTTC. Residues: CASSVDLGASGYTF.